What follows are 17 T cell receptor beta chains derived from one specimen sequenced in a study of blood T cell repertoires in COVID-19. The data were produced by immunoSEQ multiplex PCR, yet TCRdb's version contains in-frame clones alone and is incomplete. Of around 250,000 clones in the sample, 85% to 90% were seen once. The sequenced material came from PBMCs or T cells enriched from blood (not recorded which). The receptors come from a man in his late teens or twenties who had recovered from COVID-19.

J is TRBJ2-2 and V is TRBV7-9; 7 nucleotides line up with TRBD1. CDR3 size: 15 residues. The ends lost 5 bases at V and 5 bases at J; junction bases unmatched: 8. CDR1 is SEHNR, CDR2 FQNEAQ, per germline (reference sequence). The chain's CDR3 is CASSLGQAATGELFF. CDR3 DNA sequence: TGTGCCAGCAGCCTAGGACAGGCTGCGACCGGGGAGCTGTTTTTT.

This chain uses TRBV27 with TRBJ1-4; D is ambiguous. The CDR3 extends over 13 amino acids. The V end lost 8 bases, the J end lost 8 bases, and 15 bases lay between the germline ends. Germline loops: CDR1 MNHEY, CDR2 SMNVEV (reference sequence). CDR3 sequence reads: CASWRHGEEKLFF. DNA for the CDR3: TGTGCCAGCTGGAGACATGGGGAGGAAAAACTGTTTTTT.

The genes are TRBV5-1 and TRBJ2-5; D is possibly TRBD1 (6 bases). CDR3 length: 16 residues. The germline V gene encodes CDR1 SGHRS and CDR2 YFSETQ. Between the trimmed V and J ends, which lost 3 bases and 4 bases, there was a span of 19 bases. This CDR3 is CASSYSGQIALETQYF. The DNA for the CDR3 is TGCGCCAGCAGCTATTCCGGACAGATTGCCTTAGAGACCCAGTACTTC.

CDR3 sequence: CASSVSDRNPSGANVLTF. The CDR3, as DNA: TGTGCCAGCAGCGTATCGGACAGGAACCCTTCTGGGGCCAACGTCCTGACTTTC. V gene TRBV7-9 combines with J gene TRBJ2-6; 7 bases align to TRBD1. The germline V gene encodes CDR1 SEHNR and CDR2 FQNEAQ (reference sequence). V was pared by 5 bases and J by 1 base, with 11 bases of the junction left unmatched. This CDR3 contains 18 residues.

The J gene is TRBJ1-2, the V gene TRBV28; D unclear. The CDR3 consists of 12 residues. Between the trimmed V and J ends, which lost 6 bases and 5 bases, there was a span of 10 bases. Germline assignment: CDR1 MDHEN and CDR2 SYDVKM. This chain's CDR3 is CASRITDYGYTF. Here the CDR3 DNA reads TGTGCCAGCAGGATAACAGATTATGGCTACACCTTC.

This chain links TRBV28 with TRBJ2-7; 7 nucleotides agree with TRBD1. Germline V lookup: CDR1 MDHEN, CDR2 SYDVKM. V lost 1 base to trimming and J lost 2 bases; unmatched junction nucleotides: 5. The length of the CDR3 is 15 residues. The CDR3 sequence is CASSLSDRDTYEQYF. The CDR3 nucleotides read TGTGCCAGCAGTTTATCCGACAGGGACACCTACGAGCAGTACTTC.

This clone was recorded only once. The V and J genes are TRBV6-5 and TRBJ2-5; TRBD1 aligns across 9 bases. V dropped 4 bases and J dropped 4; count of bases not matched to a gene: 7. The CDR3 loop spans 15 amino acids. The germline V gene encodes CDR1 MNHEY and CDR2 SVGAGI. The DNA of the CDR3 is TGTGCCAGCAGTTGGACAGGGGAAGTCGGAGAGACCCAGTACTTC. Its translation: CASSWTGEVGETQYF.

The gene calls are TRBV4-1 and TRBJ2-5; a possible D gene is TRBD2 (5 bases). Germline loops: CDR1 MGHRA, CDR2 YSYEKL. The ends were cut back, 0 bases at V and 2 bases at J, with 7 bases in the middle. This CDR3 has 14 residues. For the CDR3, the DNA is TGCGCCAGCAGCCAAGAAGGACTTCAAGAGACCCAGTACTTC. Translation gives CASSQEGLQETQYF.

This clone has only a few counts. The DNA of the CDR3 is TGTGCCAGCAGCCGTGGACAGGGGGCCGCCGGGGAGCTGTTTTTT. It yields the protein CASSRGQGAAGELFF. The chain employs TRBV27 and TRBJ2-2; 11 positions match TRBD1. CDR1 and CDR2 from the germline V gene are MNHEY and SMNVEV (reference sequence). The CDR3 runs 15 residues. V dropped 6 bases and J dropped 6; count of bases not matched to a gene: 6.

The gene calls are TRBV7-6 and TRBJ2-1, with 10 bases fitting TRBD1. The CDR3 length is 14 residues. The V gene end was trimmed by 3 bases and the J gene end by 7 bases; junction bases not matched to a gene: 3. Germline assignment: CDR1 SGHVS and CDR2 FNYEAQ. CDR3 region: CASSLTGGWNEQFF. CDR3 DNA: TGTGCCAGCAGCTTGACAGGGGGCTGGAATGAGCAGTTCTTC.

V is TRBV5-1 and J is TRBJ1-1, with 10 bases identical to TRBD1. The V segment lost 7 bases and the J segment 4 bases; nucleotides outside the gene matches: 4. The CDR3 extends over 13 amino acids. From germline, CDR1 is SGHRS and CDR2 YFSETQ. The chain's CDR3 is CASGTGDGTEAFF. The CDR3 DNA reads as TGCGCCAGCGGGACAGGGGACGGCACTGAAGCTTTCTTT.

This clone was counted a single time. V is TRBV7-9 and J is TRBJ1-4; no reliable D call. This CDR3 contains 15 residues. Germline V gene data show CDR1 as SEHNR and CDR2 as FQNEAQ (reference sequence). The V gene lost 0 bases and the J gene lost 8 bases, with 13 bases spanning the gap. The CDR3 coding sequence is TGTGCCAGCAGCTTAGCGACCGGACTGGCCGAAAAACTGTTTTTT. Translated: CASSLATGLAEKLFF.

In DNA form, the CDR3 reads TGCGCCAGCGGACAGTACAATCAGCCCCAGCATTTT. It is translated as CASGQYNQPQHF. The V call is TRBV10-1, the J call TRBJ1-5; possibly TRBD1 for D (6 bases). Per the germline V gene, CDR1 is WNHNN and CDR2 is SYGVQD (reference sequence). V lost 8 bases and J 3 bases, leaving 8 bases between the germline ends. This CDR3 is 12 amino acids long.

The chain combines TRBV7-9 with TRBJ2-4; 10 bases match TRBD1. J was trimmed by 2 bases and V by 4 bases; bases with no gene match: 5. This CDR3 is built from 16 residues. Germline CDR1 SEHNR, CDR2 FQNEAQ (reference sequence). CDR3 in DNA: TGTGCCAGCAGCTCGACAGGGGGCGCGACCAAAAACATTCAGTACTTC. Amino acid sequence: CASSSTGGATKNIQYF.

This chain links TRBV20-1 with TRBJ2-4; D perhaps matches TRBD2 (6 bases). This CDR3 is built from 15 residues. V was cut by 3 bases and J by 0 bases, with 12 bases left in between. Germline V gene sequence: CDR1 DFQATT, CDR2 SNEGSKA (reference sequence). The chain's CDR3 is CSASWGGLAKNIQYF. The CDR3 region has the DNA TGCAGTGCTAGTTGGGGAGGCCTAGCCAAAAACATTCAGTACTTC.

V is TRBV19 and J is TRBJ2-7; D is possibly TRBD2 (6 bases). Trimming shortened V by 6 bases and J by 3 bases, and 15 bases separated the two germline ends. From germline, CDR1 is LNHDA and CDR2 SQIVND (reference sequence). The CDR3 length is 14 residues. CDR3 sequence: CASSEGAGNYEQYF. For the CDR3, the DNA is TGTGCCAGTAGCGAGGGAGCGGGCAACTACGAGCAGTACTTC.

Written as DNA, the CDR3 is TGTGCCAGCAGCCCTAGGTCTAACTATGGCTACACCTTC. It codes for CASSPRSNYGYTF. The chain is built from TRBV12-3 or TRBV12-4 and TRBJ1-2; D is uncertain. Trimming removed 6 bases at V and 0 bases at J, with 8 bases between. The length of the CDR3 is 13 residues.